The table lists the clone carrying this TCR beta chain with many counts. Its antigen is not known. This sample is part of a study of response to subunit inactivated influenza vaccine. Each CDR3 protein gets one entry after TCRdb re-called the RT-PCR reads with MiXCR. The sample records roughly 650,000 distinct CDR3 sequences, 15% to 17% being singletons. Overall study results and limits: After each seasonal influenza vaccination, few new T cells are recruited, the authors suggested.

The germline V gene encodes CDR1 SEHNR and CDR2 FQNEAQ (reference sequence). V gave up 5 bases and J gave up 4 bases, with 16 bases separating them. The CDR3 extends over 15 amino acids. This rearrangement joins TRBV7-9 to TRBJ2-3; D perhaps matches TRBD2 (6 bases). This TCR came from a man aged 45 to 65 who received an inactivated influenza vaccine. The input for sequencing was PBMCs from blood, taken approximately 12 days after vaccination. CDR3 protein: CASSRLARRPDTQYF. CDR3 coding DNA: TGTGCCAGCAGCCGCCTAGCGAGGAGGCCAGATACGCAGTATTTT.